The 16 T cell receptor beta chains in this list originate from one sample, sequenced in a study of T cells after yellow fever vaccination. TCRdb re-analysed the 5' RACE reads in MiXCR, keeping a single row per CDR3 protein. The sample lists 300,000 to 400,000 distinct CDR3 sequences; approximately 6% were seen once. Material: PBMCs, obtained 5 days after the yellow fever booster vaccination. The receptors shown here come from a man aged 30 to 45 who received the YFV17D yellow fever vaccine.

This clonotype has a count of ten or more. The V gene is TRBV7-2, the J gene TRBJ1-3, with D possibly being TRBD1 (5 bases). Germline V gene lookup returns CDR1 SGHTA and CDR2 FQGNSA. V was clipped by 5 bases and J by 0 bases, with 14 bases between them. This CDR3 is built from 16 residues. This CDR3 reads CASSRQTEFSGNTIYF. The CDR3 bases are TGTGCCAGCAGCCGCCAGACAGAATTCTCTGGAAACACCATATATTTT.

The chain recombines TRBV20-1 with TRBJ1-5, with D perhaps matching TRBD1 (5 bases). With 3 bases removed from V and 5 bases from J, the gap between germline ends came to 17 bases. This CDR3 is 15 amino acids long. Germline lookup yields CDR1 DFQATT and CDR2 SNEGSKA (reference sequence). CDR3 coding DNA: TGCAGTGCTAGTAGAAAAGGGGCTGAGTATCAGCCCCAGCATTTT. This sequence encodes CSASRKGAEYQPQHF.

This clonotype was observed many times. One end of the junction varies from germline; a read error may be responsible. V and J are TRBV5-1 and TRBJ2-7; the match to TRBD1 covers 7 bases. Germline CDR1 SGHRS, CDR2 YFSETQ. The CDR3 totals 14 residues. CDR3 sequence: CASSLGQGAYEQYF. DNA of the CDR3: TGTGCCAGCAGTTTAGGCCAGGGGGCCTACGAGCAGTACTTC.

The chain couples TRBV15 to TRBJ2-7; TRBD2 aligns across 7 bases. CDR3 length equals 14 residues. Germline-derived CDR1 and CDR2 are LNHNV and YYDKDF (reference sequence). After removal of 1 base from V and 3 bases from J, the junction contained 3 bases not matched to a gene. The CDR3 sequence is CATSRGASGYEQYF. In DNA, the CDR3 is TGTGCCACCAGCAGAGGGGCTAGCGGCTACGAGCAGTACTTC.

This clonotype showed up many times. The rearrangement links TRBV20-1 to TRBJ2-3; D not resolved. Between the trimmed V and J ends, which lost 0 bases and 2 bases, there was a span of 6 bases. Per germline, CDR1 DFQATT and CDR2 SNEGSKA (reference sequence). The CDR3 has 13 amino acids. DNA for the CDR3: TGCAGTGCTAGAGACGCAAACACAGATACGCAGTATTTT. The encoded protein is CSARDANTDTQYF.

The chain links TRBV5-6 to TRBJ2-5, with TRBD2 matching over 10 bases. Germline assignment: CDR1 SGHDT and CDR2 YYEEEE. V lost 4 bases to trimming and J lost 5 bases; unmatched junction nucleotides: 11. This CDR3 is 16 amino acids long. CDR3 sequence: CASSLGLARAAETQYF. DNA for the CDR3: TGTGCCAGCAGCCTGGGACTAGCGAGAGCGGCGGAGACCCAGTACTTC. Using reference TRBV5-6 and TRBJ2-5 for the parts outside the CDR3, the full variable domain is DAGVTQSPTHLIKTRGQQVTLRCSPKSGHDTVSWYQQALGQGPQFIFQYYEEEERQRGNFPDRFSGHQFPNYSSELNVNALLLGDSALYLCASSLGLARAAETQYFGPGTRLLVL.

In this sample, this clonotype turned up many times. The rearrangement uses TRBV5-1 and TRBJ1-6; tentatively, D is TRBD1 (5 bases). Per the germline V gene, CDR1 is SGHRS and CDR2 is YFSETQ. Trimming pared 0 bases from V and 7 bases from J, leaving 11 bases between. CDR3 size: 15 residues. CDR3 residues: CASSLEGESNSPLHF. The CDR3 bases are TGCGCCAGCAGCTTGGAAGGGGAGAGCAATTCACCCCTCCACTTT.

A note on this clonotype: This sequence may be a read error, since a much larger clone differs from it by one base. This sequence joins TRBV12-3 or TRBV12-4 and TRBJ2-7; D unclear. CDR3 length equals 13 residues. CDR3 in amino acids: CASSFSTTYEQCF. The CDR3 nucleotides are TGTGCCAGCAGTTTTTCTACTACCTACGAGCAGTGCTTC.

For the CDR3, the DNA is TGTGCCAGCAGCTTAGCGATGCGTCCTGAGACCCAGTACTTC. Translating it yields CASSLAMRPETQYF. V and J are TRBV7-2 and TRBJ2-5; D is unclear. V was trimmed by 0 bases and J by 5 bases, leaving 10 bases between them. The CDR3 length is 14 residues. Germline V gives CDR1 SGHTA, CDR2 FQGNSA.

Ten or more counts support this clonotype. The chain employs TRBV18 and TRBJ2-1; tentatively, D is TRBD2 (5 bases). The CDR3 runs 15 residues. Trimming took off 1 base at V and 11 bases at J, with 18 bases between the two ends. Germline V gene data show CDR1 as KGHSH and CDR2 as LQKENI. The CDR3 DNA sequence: TGTGCCAGCTCACCACGGGGAGACCGTAAGTCGAAGCAGTTCTTC. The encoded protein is CASSPRGDRKSKQFF.

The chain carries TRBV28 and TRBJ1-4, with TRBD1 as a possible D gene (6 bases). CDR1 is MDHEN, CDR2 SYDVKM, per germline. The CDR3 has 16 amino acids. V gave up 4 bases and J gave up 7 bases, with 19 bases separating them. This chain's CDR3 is CASSSLKGGSAEKLFF. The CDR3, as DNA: TGTGCCAGCAGTTCGCTAAAGGGGGGGTCGGCTGAAAAACTGTTTTTT.

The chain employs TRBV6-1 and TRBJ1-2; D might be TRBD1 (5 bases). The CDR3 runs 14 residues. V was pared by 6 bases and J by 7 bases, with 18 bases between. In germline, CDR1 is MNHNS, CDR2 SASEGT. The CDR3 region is CASRPGTPGSGYTF. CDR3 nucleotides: TGTGCCAGCAGACCAGGGACTCCGGGAAGTGGCTACACCTTC.

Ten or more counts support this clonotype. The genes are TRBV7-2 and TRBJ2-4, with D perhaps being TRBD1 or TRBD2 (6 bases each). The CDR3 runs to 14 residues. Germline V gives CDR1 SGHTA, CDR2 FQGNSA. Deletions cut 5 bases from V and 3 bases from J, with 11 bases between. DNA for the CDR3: TGTGCCAGCAGCGCACAGGGAGGCAAAAACATTCAGTACTTC. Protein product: CASSAQGGKNIQYF. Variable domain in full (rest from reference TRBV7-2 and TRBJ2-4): GAGVSQSPSNKVTEKGKDVELRCDPISGHTALYWYRQSLGQGLEFLIYFQGNSAPDKSGLPSDRFSAERTGGSVSTLTIQRTQQEDSAVYLCASSAQGGKNIQYFGAGTRLSVL.

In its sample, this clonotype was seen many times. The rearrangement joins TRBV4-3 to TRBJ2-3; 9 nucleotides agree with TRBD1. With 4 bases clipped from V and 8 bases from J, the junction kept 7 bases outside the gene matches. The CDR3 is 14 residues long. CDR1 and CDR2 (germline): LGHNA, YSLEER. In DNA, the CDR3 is TGCGCCAGCAGCCTTGACAGGGGGGCGGTTACGCAGTATTTT. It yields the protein CASSLDRGAVTQYF.

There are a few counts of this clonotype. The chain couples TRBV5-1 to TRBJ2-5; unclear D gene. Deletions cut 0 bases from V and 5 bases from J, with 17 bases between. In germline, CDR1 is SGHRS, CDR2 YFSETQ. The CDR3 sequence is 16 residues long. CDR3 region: CASSLEGPLARETQYF. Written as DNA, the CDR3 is TGCGCCAGCAGCTTGGAAGGACCACTTGCCCGGGAGACCCAGTACTTC.

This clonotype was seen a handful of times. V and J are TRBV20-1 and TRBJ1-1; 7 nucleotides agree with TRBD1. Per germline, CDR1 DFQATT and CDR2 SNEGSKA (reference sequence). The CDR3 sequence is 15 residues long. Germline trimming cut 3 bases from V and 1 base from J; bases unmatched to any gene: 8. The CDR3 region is CSARNRQGWNTEAFF. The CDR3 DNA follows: TGCAGTGCTAGGAATAGACAGGGCTGGAACACTGAAGCTTTCTTT.